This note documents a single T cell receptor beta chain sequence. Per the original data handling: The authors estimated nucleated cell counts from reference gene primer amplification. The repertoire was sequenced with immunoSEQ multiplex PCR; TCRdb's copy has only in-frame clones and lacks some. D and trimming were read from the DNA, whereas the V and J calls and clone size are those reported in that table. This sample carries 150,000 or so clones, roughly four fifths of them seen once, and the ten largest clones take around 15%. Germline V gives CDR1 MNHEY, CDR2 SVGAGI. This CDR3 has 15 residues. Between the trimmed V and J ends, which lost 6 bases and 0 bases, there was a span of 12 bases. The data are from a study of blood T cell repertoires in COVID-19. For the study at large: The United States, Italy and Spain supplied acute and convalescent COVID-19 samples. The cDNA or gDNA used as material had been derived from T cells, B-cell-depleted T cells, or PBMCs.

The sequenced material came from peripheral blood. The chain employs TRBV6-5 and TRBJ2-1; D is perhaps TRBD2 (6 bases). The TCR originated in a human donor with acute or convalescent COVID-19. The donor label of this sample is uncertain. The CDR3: CASSRLGSSYNEQFF. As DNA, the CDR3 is TGTGCCAGCAGCCGACTAGGCAGCTCCTACAATGAGCAGTTCTTC.